This is a list of T cell receptor beta chains from one sample in a study of T cell changes during pregnancy in multiple sclerosis. TCRdb keeps only in-frame clones here, not all; method: immunoSEQ multiplex PCR. Of 110,000 or so clones listed, over 85% were seen once; the top ten hold less than 7.5%. Source: peripheral blood, taken before pregnancy. The origin of the receptors is a female donor with multiple sclerosis, enrolled in a pregnancy study. CDR3s include the opening cysteine and the closing phenylalanine or tryptophan. Fields, in order: D gene, clone size, V gene, J gene, CDR3 protein, CDR3 DNA. D genes are given only for firm matches. The size field is filled for only some rows; it gives once, few, many or a size class.

>TRBD1|.|TRBV18|TRBJ2-2
CASSPLRQGNTGELFF
TGTGCCAGCTCACCTCTAAGACAGGGAAACACCGGGGAGCTGTTTTTT
>TRBD2|.|TRBV7-9|TRBJ2-1
CASSLAGGPRSYNEQFF
TGTGCCAGCAGCTTAGCGGGAGGGCCTCGATCCTACAATGAGCAGTTCTTC
>TRBD1|.|TRBV2|TRBJ2-5
CASSSTTGAETQYF
TGTGCCAGCAGTTCAACGACAGGGGCAGAGACCCAGTACTTC
>TRBD1|.|TRBV9|TRBJ2-1
CASSVGTGGMEEQFF
TGTGCCAGCAGCGTAGGGACAGGTGGGATGGAGGAGCAGTTCTTC
>TRBD1|.|TRBV5-4|TRBJ1-1
CASSNRGGTEAFF
TGTGCCAGCAGCAACAGGGGTGGCACTGAAGCTTTCTTT
>.|.|TRBV9|TRBJ2-5
CASSVVTGKETQYF
TGTGCCAGCAGCGTAGTCACAGGGAAAGAGACCCAGTACTTC
>.|.|TRBV23-1|TRBJ2-1
CASSQGSYNEQFF
TGCGCCAGCAGTCAGGGGAGCTACAATGAGCAGTTCTTC
>.|.|TRBV5-8|TRBJ1-1
CASSLAAGLGTEAFF
TGTGCCAGCAGCTTGGCCGCGGGGTTGGGCACTGAAGCTTTCTTT
>TRBD1|.|TRBV27|TRBJ1-2
CASSPSTGWGYGYTF
TGTGCCAGCAGTCCATCGACAGGGTGGGGATATGGCTACACCTTC
>.|.|TRBV5-5|TRBJ2-5
CASSLTWGPQETQYF
TGTGCCAGCAGCTTGACATGGGGCCCCCAAGAGACCCAGTACTTC
>.|.|TRBV19|TRBJ1-4
CASTSGGPRGKLFF
TGTGCCAGTACCTCGGGAGGGCCGCGGGGGAAACTGTTTTTT
>TRBD1|.|TRBV9|TRBJ1-3
CASSVVTGVDDTIYF
TGTGCCAGCAGCGTAGTGACAGGGGTTGACGACACCATATATTTT
>.|.|TRBV4-1|TRBJ2-1
CASSQEGLPLEQFF
TGCGCCAGCAGCCAAGAGGGGCTTCCGTTGGAGCAGTTCTTC
>TRBD1|few|TRBV6-1|TRBJ2-4
CASSERQGLAKNIQYF
TGTGCCAGCAGTGAGAGACAGGGGCTCGCCAAAAACATTCAGTACTTC
>TRBD2|.|TRBV5-1|TRBJ2-2
CASSLTGTSGRIFNTGELFF
TGCGCCAGCAGCCTGACCGGGACTAGCGGCCGGATCTTTAACACCGGGGAGCTGTTTTTT
>TRBD1|.|TRBV19|TRBJ1-4
CASSIFGGNRGNEKLFF
TGTGCCAGTAGTATCTTTGGTGGTAACAGGGGGAATGAAAAACTGTTTTTT
>TRBD2|.|TRBV6-6|TRBJ2-1
CASSLFLAGGNEQFF
TGTGCCAGCAGTTTGTTCCTAGCGGGAGGCAATGAGCAGTTCTTC
>TRBD1|once|TRBV6-5|TRBJ1-2
CASSPGTGARGYTF
TGTGCCAGCAGCCCCGGGACAGGGGCGAGGGGCTACACCTTC
>TRBD1|few|TRBV9|TRBJ1-2
CASSVLPDRGVRGYTF
TGTGCCAGCAGCGTTCTCCCGGACAGGGGCGTTCGTGGCTACACCTTC
>TRBD1|.|TRBV19|TRBJ2-1
CASKATGSNEQFF
TGTGCCAGTAAAGCGACAGGGAGTAATGAGCAGTTCTTC
>.|.|TRBV2|TRBJ2-4
CASSTQQGPDIQYF
TGTGCCAGCTCTACCCAACAGGGCCCTGACATTCAGTACTTC
>.|.|TRBV18|TRBJ2-7
CASSGQFGTYEQYF
TGTGCCAGCTCAGGACAGTTTGGTACCTACGAGCAGTACTTC
>.|.|TRBV19|TRBJ1-1
CASSMEGGLPAFF
TGTGCCAGTAGTATGGAGGGGGGGCTTCCAGCTTTCTTT
>TRBD2|.|TRBV2|TRBJ2-5
CASSVLAGIQETQYF
TGTGCCAGCAGTGTACTAGCGGGGATTCAAGAGACCCAGTACTTC
>.|.|TRBV10-3|TRBJ1-2
CAISGDKNYGYTF
TGTGCCATCAGCGGGGACAAAAACTATGGCTACACCTTC
>TRBD2|.|TRBV4-1|TRBJ2-3
CASSQEDSGVIEVRTDTQYF
TGCGCCAGCAGCCAAGAAGATAGCGGGGTCATCGAGGTACGCACAGATACGCAGTATTTT
>TRBD2|.|TRBV5-4|TRBJ2-1
CASSFLVLAGENEQFF
TGTGCCAGCAGCTTCTTGGTACTAGCGGGGGAAAATGAGCAGTTCTTC
>TRBD1|.|TRBV2|TRBJ2-1
CATHTGQGKPHHNEQFF
TGTGCCACCCATACTGGACAGGGCAAACCCCACCACAATGAGCAGTTCTTC
>.|once|TRBV7-2|TRBJ2-1
CASSSTSYNEQFF
TGTGCCAGCAGCTCAACTAGCTACAATGAGCAGTTCTTC
>TRBD1|.|TRBV5-1|TRBJ1-4
CASSSGQGDEKLFF
TGCGCCAGCAGCTCTGGACAGGGTGATGAAAAACTGTTTTTT
>TRBD1|.|TRBV28|TRBJ1-5
CASSRQGQNQPQHF
TGTGCCAGCAGTCGACAGGGGCAAAATCAGCCCCAGCATTTT
>TRBD1|once|TRBV10-3|TRBJ2-5
CAISESRGQETQYF
TGTGCCATCAGTGAGTCCAGGGGGCAAGAGACCCAGTACTTC
>.|once|TRBV5-5|TRBJ1-5
CASSLGVGPQPQHF
TGTGCCAGCAGCTTGGGGGTTGGGCCCCAGCCCCAGCATTTT
>TRBD1|once|TRBV14|TRBJ1-4
CASSEYGQGREKLFF
TGTGCCAGCAGCGAGTACGGACAGGGACGTGAAAAACTGTTTTTT
>.|.|TRBV18|TRBJ2-7
CASSPPGRGAYEQYF
TGTGCCAGCTCACCACCGGGCAGGGGGGCCTACGAGCAGTACTTC
>.|.|TRBV30|TRBJ2-2
CAWSGLMNTGELFF
TGTGCCTGGTCGGGACTTATGAACACCGGGGAGCTGTTTTTT
>TRBD1|.|TRBV30|TRBJ1-2
CAWSRTGGGGYTF
TGTGCCTGGAGTCGAACAGGGGGAGGTGGCTACACCTTC
>TRBD1|.|TRBV4-1|TRBJ2-7
CASSQGSDRGRYEQYF
TGCGCCAGCAGCCAAGGGTCCGACAGGGGGCGGTACGAGCAGTACTTC
>TRBD1|.|TRBV27|TRBJ2-7
CASSPGQSYEQYF
TGTGCCAGCAGTCCGGGACAGTCCTACGAGCAGTACTTC
>.|.|TRBV15|TRBJ2-7
CATSRDMGREQYF
TGTGCCACCAGCAGAGATATGGGGCGCGAGCAGTACTTC
>TRBD2|once|TRBV27|TRBJ2-3
CASSSPGLAGGTDTQYF
TGTGCCAGCAGTTCCCCGGGACTAGCGGGAGGCACAGATACGCAGTATTTT
>TRBD1|.|TRBV19|TRBJ2-5
CASSETGTGHFQETQYF
TGTGCCAGTAGTGAAACCGGGACAGGGCATTTCCAAGAGACCCAGTACTTC
>TRBD1|.|TRBV6-5|TRBJ1-4
CASSYSRQGREKLFF
TGTGCCAGCAGTTACTCGAGACAGGGGAGAGAAAAACTGTTTTTT
>.|.|TRBV9|TRBJ2-6
CASSDSLRLSGANVLTF
TGTGCCAGCAGCGATTCACTCCGACTCTCTGGGGCCAACGTCCTGACTTTC
>TRBD1|.|TRBV7-2|TRBJ1-2
CASSLGGQGFGGYTF
TGTGCCAGCAGCTTAGGTGGACAGGGGTTCGGCGGCTACACCTTC
>.|few|TRBV13|TRBJ1-2
CASSLLRDYGYTF
TGTGCCAGCAGCCTGTTGAGAGACTATGGCTACACCTTC
>TRBD2|.|TRBV9|TRBJ2-1
CASSVGWDAGGKYNEQFF
TGTGCCAGCAGCGTAGGTTGGGATGCGGGGGGGAAATACAATGAGCAGTTCTTC
>TRBD1|.|TRBV7-2|TRBJ2-1
CASTRDRGRYNEQFF
TGTGCCAGCACCCGGGACAGGGGGAGGTACAATGAGCAGTTCTTC
>.|.|TRBV6-4|TRBJ2-2
CASSDSEDNTGELFF
TGTGCCAGCAGTGACTCGGAGGACAACACCGGGGAGCTGTTTTTT
>.|once|TRBV11-2|TRBJ2-7
CASSPYRSSYEQYF
TGTGCCAGCAGCCCCTACAGGAGTTCTTACGAGCAGTACTTC
>TRBD2|.|TRBV7-9|TRBJ2-1
CASSRRLAGGFYNEQFF
TGTGCCAGCAGCCGACGACTAGCGGGAGGGTTCTACAATGAGCAGTTCTTC